The next 8 T cell receptor beta chains were all read from a single sample in a study of identical twins. TCRdb ran MiXCR on the 5' RACE reads and lists one entry per CDR3 protein. Among 350,000 to 600,000 distinct CDR3 sequences, 11% to 15% were seen once, and the ten largest hold roughly 0.56%. These data also featured in a second study, about yellow fever vaccine responses in identical twins.

Sequencing was performed on CD4+ T cells sorted from blood. The receptors originated from a young woman in good health.

The chain combines TRBV7-9 with TRBJ2-1, with 9 bases lining up with TRBD2. Germline V gene sequence: CDR1 SEHNR, CDR2 FQNEAQ (reference sequence). This CDR3 is built from 16 residues. Germline trimming cut 1 base from V and 10 bases from J; bases unmatched to any gene: 11. CDR3 DNA sequence: TGTGCCAGCAGCTTAGGTGCGGGAGGGCCATACAGCGAGCAGTTCTTC. It specifies CASSLGAGGPYSEQFF.

The gene calls are TRBV20-1 and TRBJ2-5; TRBD2 is a possible D gene (6 bases). Trimming shortened V by 7 bases and J by 2 bases, and 14 bases separated the two germline ends. The length of the CDR3 is 13 residues. CDR1 DFQATT and CDR2 SNEGSKA come from the germline V gene (reference sequence). As DNA, the CDR3 is TGCAGTGGAGGTGGGAGCGGGCAAGAGACCCAGTACTTC. Amino acids: CSGGGSGQETQYF.

This clonotype was counted only a few times. The chain recombines TRBV12-3 or TRBV12-4 with TRBJ2-3, with D maybe TRBD2 (5 bases). The V end was cut by 5 bases, the J end by 1 base, with 10 bases between. This CDR3 region has 14 residues. The CDR3 nucleotides read TGTGCCAGCAGTGCGGGTGACGGCACAGATACGCAGTATTTT. Its protein product is CASSAGDGTDTQYF.

This chain connects TRBV12-3 or TRBV12-4 to TRBJ2-3, with TRBD2 identical over 12 bases. With V trimmed by 11 bases and J by 1 base, 16 bases remained unmatched. The length of the CDR3 is 18 residues. CDR3 residues: CAFSFPLTSGGGTDTQYF. In DNA, the CDR3 is TGTGCCTTCAGTTTCCCCCTGACTAGCGGGGGTGGCACAGATACGCAGTATTTT.

In this sample, this clonotype turned up a few times. V and J are TRBV9 and TRBJ2-7; 9 bases align to TRBD1. Trimming removed 0 bases from V and 1 base from J; junction bases left unmatched: 2. The CDR3 spans 15 residues. CDR1 and CDR2 from the germline V gene are SGDLS and YYNGEE. The CDR3 protein is CASSVEQGASYEQYF. As DNA, the CDR3 is TGTGCCAGCAGCGTAGAACAGGGGGCGTCCTACGAGCAGTACTTC.

The chain uses TRBV20-1 and TRBJ2-3; TRBD2 matches 7 bases. Germline CDR1 reads DFQATT; CDR2 reads SNEGSKA (reference sequence). This CDR3 contains 15 residues. V was clipped by 6 bases and J by 2 bases; unmatched bases: 11. The CDR3 DNA reads as TGCAGTGCCAGGAATGCGCGGGGGTCCACAGATACGCAGTATTTT. Translation: CSARNARGSTDTQYF.

This clonotype was counted at least ten times. The gene calls are TRBV11-2 and TRBJ2-1, with 13 bases identical to TRBD2. The CDR3 covers 18 residues. The ends lost 5 bases at V and 1 base at J; junction bases unmatched: 8. Per the germline V gene, CDR1 is SGHAT and CDR2 is FQNNGV. CDR3 loop: CASSRRTSGSQSYNEQFF. In DNA form, the CDR3 reads TGTGCCAGCAGCAGACGGACTAGCGGGAGTCAGTCCTACAATGAGCAGTTCTTC. Looking up the rest from reference TRBV11-2 and TRBJ2-1 gives the full variable domain: EAGVAQSPRYKIIEKRQSVAFWCNPISGHATLYWYQQILGQGPKLLIQFQNNGVVDDSQLPKDRFSAERLKGVDSTLKIQPAKLEDSAVYLCASSRRTSGSQSYNEQFFGPGTRLTVL.

This clonotype came up a few times. This chain links TRBV2 with TRBJ2-7; 7 positions agree with TRBD2. Germline V gene lookup returns CDR1 SNHLY and CDR2 FYNNEI. The trim removed 4 bases at V and 2 bases at J, leaving 11 bases unmatched. The length of the CDR3 is 16 residues. The CDR3 DNA reads as TGTGCCAGCAGTGTATTGGTAGGACTAGGAACCTACGAGCAGTACTTC. Translating gives CASSVLVGLGTYEQYF.